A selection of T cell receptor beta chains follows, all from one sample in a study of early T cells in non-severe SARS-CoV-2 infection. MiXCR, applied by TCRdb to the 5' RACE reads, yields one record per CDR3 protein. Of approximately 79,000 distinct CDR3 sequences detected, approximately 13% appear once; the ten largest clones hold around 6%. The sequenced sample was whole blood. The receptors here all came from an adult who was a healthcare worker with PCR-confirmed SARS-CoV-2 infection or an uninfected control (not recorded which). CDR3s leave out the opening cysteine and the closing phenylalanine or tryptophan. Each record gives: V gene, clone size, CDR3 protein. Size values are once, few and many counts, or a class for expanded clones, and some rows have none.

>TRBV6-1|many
ASSVPRNTIY
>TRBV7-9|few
ASSYRGDEQF
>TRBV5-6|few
ASSWPRGATGELF
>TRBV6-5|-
ASSYSAGTNYGYT
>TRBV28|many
ASSLRTRWNTIY
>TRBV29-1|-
SVGGPYKDIQY
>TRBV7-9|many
ASTPLRGSNYGYT
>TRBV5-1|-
ASSLAGQPNQPQH
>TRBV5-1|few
ASSLNRADTEAF
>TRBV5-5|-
ASSTAVGTQY
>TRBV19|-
ASSTLTVYGYT
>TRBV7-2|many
ASSLGAGYTEAF
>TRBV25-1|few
ASSDFSSQHGYT
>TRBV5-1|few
ASSLEGVGRAEAF
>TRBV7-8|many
ASTVLPGNRIF
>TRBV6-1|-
ASSEVETLPYNEQF
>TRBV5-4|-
ASSRTGGLFGELF
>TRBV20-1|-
SANIRGGIQY
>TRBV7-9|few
ASSSRGREAAGNTIY
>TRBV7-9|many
ASAPGQANEKLF
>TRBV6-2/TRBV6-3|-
ASSYQTGREQF
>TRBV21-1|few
ASTPRQGATNTEAF
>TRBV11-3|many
ASSLQGNSRYEQY
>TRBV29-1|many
SVGQAQFLQETQY
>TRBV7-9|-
ASSPGQGLYGYT
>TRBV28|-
ASCHPASYEQY
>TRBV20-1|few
SARDTAPRQF
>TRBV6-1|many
ASWASAGGPVDTQY
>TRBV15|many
ATSRGQDYEQY
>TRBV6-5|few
ASSYSTQGAWNIQY
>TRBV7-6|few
ASSLGTGLGTDTQY
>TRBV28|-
ASSSVSYEQY
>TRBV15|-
ATSRDLVSLYGYT
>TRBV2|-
ASGQGETQY
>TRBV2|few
ASSSASLAGTGELF
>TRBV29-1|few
SAGQGSLAF
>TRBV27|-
ASTGGLSPLH
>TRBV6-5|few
ASNPTGPNTEAF
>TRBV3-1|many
ASSLGDRGHGYT
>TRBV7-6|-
ASSLGQGGSDTQY
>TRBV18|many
ASSSVVANTEAF
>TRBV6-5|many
ASSYIRSGTSSRVDEQF
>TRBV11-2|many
ASSLEVNTEAF
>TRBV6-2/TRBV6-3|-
ASSYSPGSEAF
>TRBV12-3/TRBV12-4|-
ASSFTGTF
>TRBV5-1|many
ASSSRGQGYEQY
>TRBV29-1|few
SVGGGSTDTQY
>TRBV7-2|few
ASSQNRNEQF
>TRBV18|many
ASSPGQGAPAGYT
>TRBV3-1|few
ASSQDGGISAF
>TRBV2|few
ASSRGLGKNIQY
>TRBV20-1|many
SARQGNYGYT
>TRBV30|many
AWNPTGSRNQPQH
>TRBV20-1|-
SASKETQY
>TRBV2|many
ASSLEGYNEQF
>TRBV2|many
ASTGGGVPPYEQY
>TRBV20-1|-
SASGGQSHSGANVLT
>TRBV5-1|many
ASSWTVGTEAF
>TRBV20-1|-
SARIGTSGKGTQY
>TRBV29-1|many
SVGSGDETQY